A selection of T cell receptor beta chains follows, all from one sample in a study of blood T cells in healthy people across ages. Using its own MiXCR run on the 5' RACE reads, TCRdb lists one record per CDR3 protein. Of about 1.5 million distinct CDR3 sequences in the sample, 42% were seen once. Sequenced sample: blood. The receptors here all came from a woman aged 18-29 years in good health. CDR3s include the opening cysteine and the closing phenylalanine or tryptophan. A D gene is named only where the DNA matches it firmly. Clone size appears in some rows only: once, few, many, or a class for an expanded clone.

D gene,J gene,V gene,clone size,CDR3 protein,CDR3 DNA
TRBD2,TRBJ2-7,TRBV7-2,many,CASSLVSSGSYEQYF,TGTGCCAGCAGCTTAGTGTCGAGCGGGAGCTACGAGCAGTACTTC
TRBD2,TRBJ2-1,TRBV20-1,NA,CSATGTSRNNEQFF,TGCAGTGCTACCGGGACTAGCCGGAACAATGAGCAGTTCTTC
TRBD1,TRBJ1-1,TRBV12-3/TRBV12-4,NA,CASSMTGRDTEAFF,TGTGCCAGCAGTATGACAGGGAGGGACACTGAAGCTTTCTTT
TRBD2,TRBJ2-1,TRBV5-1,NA,CAGSFSGGTYEQFF,TGCGCCGGCAGCTTTAGCGGGGGAACCTATGAGCAGTTCTTC
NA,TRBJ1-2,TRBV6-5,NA,CASSWRGLYGYTF,TGTGCCAGCAGTTGGAGGGGCCTCTATGGCTACACCTTC
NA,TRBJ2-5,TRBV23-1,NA,CASSRAGSEETQYF,TGCGCCAGCAGTCGGGCAGGGTCGGAGGAGACCCAGTACTTC
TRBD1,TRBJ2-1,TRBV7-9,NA,CASSFTGEREQFF,TGTGCCAGCAGCTTTACAGGGGAACGGGAGCAGTTCTTC
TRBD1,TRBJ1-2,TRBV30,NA,CAWSLQGVDGYTF,TGTGCCTGGAGTCTCCAGGGGGTCGATGGCTACACCTTC
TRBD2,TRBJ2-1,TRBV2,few,CASSEGTSSEETQFF,TGTGCCAGCAGTGAAGGGACTAGTTCGGAAGAGACCCAGTTCTTC
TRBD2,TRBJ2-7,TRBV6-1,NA,CASSVRLADYEQYF,TGTGCCAGCAGTGTTCGACTAGCGGACTACGAGCAGTACTTC
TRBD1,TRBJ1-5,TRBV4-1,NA,CASSPNGQGKHQPQHF,TGCGCCAGCAGTCCAAACGGACAGGGGAAGCATCAGCCCCAGCATTTT
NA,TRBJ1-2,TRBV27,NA,CASSLSGRANYGYTF,TGTGCCAGCAGTTTATCCGGAAGAGCTAACTATGGCTACACCTTC
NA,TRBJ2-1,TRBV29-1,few,CSAPWGVNEQFF,TGCAGCGCCCCCTGGGGGGTCAATGAGCAGTTCTTC
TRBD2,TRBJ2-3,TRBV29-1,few,CSVELAGNTDTQYF,TGCAGCGTTGAACTAGCGGGGAACACAGATACGCAGTATTTT
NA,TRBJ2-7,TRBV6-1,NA,CASSESFAGADCEQYF,TGTGCCAGCAGTGAAAGTTTTGCTGGGGCCGATTGCGAGCAGTACTTC
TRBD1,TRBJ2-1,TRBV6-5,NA,CASRQGPFAGGEQFF,TGTGCCAGCCGACAGGGCCCCTTTGCAGGGGGTGAGCAGTTCTTC
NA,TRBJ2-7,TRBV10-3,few,CATVRDGYRGYEQYF,TGTGCCACCGTCCGGGACGGATACCGGGGTTACGAGCAGTACTTC
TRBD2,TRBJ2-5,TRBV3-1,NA,CASSQELVAGGRGETQYF,TGTGCCAGCAGCCAAGAATTGGTAGCGGGGGGGCGGGGAGAGACCCAGTACTTC
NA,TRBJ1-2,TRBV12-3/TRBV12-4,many,CASSLGGGGYTF,TGTGCCAGCAGTTTAGGGGGTGGTGGCTACACCTTC
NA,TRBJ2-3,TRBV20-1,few,CSAREAVEVPDTQYF,TGCAGTGCTAGAGAGGCGGTTGAAGTTCCAGATACGCAGTATTTT
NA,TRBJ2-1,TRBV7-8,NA,CASSLAGGPTTYNEQFF,TGTGCCAGCAGCTTAGCGGGAGGCCCTACCACCTACAATGAGCAGTTCTTC
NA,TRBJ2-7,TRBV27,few,CASSSLQVLPYEQYF,TGTGCCAGCAGTTCCCTACAGGTCCTTCCCTACGAGCAGTACTTC
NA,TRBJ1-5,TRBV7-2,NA,CASSLQGLSNQPQHF,TGTGCCAGCAGCTTACAGGGACTTAGCAATCAGCCCCAGCATTTT
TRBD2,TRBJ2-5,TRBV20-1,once,CSAPKISGRDNEQYF,TGCAGTGCTCCGAAAATTAGCGGGAGGGACAATGAGCAGTACTTC
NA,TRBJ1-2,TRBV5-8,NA,CASHRAPGYTF,TGTGCCAGCCACAGGGCCCCTGGCTACACCTTC
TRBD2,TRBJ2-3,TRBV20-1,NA,CSARASGGATTDTQYF,TGCAGTGCTAGGGCTAGCGGGGGAGCGACCACAGATACGCAGTATTTT
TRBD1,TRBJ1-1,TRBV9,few,CASSGVQGEAFF,TGTGCCAGCAGCGGAGTACAGGGGGAAGCTTTCTTT
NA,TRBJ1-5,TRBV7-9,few,CASSSPEGTNSNQPQHF,TGTGCCAGCAGTTCCCCGGAGGGGACTAATAGCAATCAGCCCCAGCATTTT
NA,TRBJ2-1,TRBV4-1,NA,CASSQGFLSAIPFF,TGCGCCAGCAGCCAGGGTTTTCTATCGGCCATCCCGTTCTTC
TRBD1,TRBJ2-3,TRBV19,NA,CASTPGTGQRLDTQYF,TGTGCCAGTACCCCAGGGACAGGGCAAAGGCTGGATACGCAGTATTTT
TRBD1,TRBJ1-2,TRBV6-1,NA,CASSRTTGGGYGYTF,TGTGCCAGCAGTAGGACGACAGGGGGCGGTTATGGCTACACCTTC
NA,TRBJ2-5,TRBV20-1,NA,CSASGVGHQTQYF,TGCAGTGCGTCGGGAGTGGGGCATCAGACCCAGTACTTC
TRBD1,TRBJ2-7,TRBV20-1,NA,CSARKGTGSNEQYF,TGCAGTGCTAGAAAGGGGACAGGGAGTAACGAGCAGTACTTC
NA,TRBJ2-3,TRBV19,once,CASSGWDTHSTDTQYF,TGTGCCAGTAGTGGCTGGGACACCCATAGCACAGATACGCAGTATTTT
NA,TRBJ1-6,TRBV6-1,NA,CASRPQVDSPLHF,TGTGCCAGCAGGCCTCAGGTCGACTCACCCCTCCACTTT
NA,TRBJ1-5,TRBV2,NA,CASSEQGRINQPQHF,TGTGCCAGCAGTGAGCAGGGAAGGATTAATCAGCCCCAGCATTTT
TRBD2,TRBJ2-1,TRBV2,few,CASSELAGTNEQFF,TGTGCCAGCAGTGAACTAGCGGGGACCAATGAGCAGTTCTTC
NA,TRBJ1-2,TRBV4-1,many,CASSQEGGGLRNGYTF,TGCGCCAGCAGCCAAGAGGGTGGGGGGCTACGGAATGGCTACACCTTC
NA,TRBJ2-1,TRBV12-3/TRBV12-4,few,CASSLAGGQYEQFF,TGTGCCAGCAGTTTAGCGGGGGGGCAATATGAGCAGTTCTTC
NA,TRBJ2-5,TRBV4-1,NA,CASSQVGLWEQYF,TGCGCCAGCAGCCAGGTTGGGTTATGGGAGCAGTACTTC
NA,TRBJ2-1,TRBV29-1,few,CSVVAAERFF,TGCAGCGTAGTAGCAGCTGAGCGGTTCTTC
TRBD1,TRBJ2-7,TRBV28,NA,CASQYRGYEQYF,TGTGCCAGCCAGTACAGGGGCTACGAGCAGTACTTC
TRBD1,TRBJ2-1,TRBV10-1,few,CASSETGGGGEQFF,TGCGCCAGCAGTGAGACAGGGGGCGGGGGTGAGCAGTTCTTC
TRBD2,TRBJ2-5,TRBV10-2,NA,CATWRASGSRGQETQYF,TGCGCCACCTGGAGGGCTAGCGGGTCTCGGGGGCAAGAGACCCAGTACTTC
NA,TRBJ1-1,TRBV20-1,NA,CSAAGAMDTEAFF,TGCAGTGCTGCCGGGGCTATGGACACTGAAGCTTTCTTT
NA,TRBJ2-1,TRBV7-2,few,CASSLWLGFEQFF,TGTGCCAGCAGCTTATGGTTGGGATTCGAGCAGTTCTTC
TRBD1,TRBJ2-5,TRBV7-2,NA,CASSSTGGLYQETQYF,TGTGCCAGCAGCTCTACAGGGGGCTTGTACCAAGAGACCCAGTACTTC
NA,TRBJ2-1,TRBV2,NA,CASSERSMDEQFF,TGTGCCAGCAGTGAGCGTAGTATGGATGAGCAGTTCTTC
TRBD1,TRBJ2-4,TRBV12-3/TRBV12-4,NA,CASSITGVGKNIQYF,TGTGCCAGCAGTATCACAGGGGTTGGCAAAAACATTCAGTACTTC
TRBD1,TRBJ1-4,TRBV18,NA,CASSPGTVATNEKLFF,TGTGCCAGCTCACCAGGGACAGTCGCTACTAATGAAAAACTGTTTTTT
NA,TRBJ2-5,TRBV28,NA,CASSPGRRQETQYF,TGTGCCAGCAGTCCCGGACGGAGACAAGAGACCCAGTACTTC
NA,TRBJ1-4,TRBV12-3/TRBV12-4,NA,CASSLIRSVTNEKLFF,TGTGCCAGCAGTTTAATCCGAAGTGTAACTAATGAAAAACTGTTTTTT